The rows below give T cell receptor beta chains drawn from one sample of a study of cytomegalovirus exposure and HLA in healthy donors. Profiled with immunoSEQ multiplex PCR; TCRdb holds only in-frame clones, not every one. Of about 130,000 clones in the sample, less than 85% were seen once. Sequencing used PBMCs. The receptors were gathered from a man in his forties in good health and CMV-seronegative. Both conserved end residues are part of each CDR3. Each record gives: D gene, V gene, J gene, clone size, CDR3 protein. D genes are given only for firm matches. The size field is filled for only some rows; it gives once, few, many or a size class.

d_call: -
v_call: TRBV19
j_call: TRBJ1-1
clone_size: -
cdr3_aa: CASSSGETEAFF

d_call: -
v_call: TRBV10-2
j_call: TRBJ1-3
clone_size: -
cdr3_aa: CASSVLAGGNTIYF

d_call: -
v_call: TRBV27
j_call: TRBJ2-1
clone_size: -
cdr3_aa: CASSFERRGSYNEQFF

d_call: -
v_call: TRBV7-9
j_call: TRBJ2-7
clone_size: -
cdr3_aa: CASSLTQGPYEQYF

d_call: TRBD1
v_call: TRBV6-1
j_call: TRBJ1-1
clone_size: -
cdr3_aa: CASSGGTGGNTEAFF

d_call: -
v_call: TRBV7-9
j_call: TRBJ1-4
clone_size: -
cdr3_aa: CASSLSRLDEKLFF

d_call: TRBD1
v_call: TRBV7-9
j_call: TRBJ1-1
clone_size: -
cdr3_aa: CASRYPPTGGNTEAFF

d_call: TRBD1
v_call: TRBV6-5
j_call: TRBJ1-6
clone_size: -
cdr3_aa: CASSYQGENSPLHF

d_call: TRBD1
v_call: TRBV5-6
j_call: TRBJ1-1
clone_size: -
cdr3_aa: CASSPGTGRKGMNTEAFF

d_call: TRBD2
v_call: TRBV6-1
j_call: TRBJ2-7
clone_size: few
cdr3_aa: CASSPGGTSRAEQYF

d_call: TRBD1
v_call: TRBV7-2
j_call: TRBJ1-4
clone_size: -
cdr3_aa: CASSPGQGASIRLFF

d_call: TRBD1
v_call: TRBV11-2
j_call: TRBJ2-2
clone_size: few
cdr3_aa: CASSWTGANTGELFF

d_call: -
v_call: TRBV7-2
j_call: TRBJ2-1
clone_size: -
cdr3_aa: CASSLVFGGYNEQFF

d_call: TRBD1
v_call: TRBV18
j_call: TRBJ2-7
clone_size: -
cdr3_aa: CASSPGTGGSYEQYF

d_call: TRBD2
v_call: TRBV28
j_call: TRBJ2-7
clone_size: -
cdr3_aa: CASSSTLAGEQYF

d_call: TRBD1
v_call: TRBV9
j_call: TRBJ1-6
clone_size: -
cdr3_aa: CASSEGQNYNSPLHF

d_call: -
v_call: TRBV5-1
j_call: TRBJ2-7
clone_size: -
cdr3_aa: CASTVGSSYEQYF

d_call: -
v_call: TRBV7-9
j_call: TRBJ2-3
clone_size: -
cdr3_aa: CASSLGLSTDTQYF

d_call: -
v_call: TRBV10-3
j_call: TRBJ2-1
clone_size: -
cdr3_aa: CAISEWTDYNEQFF

d_call: -
v_call: TRBV5-1
j_call: TRBJ2-3
clone_size: -
cdr3_aa: CASSPGGTASTDTQYF

d_call: -
v_call: TRBV18
j_call: TRBJ2-7
clone_size: -
cdr3_aa: CASSKGTPVYEQYF

d_call: -
v_call: TRBV21-1
j_call: TRBJ1-2
clone_size: once
cdr3_aa: CASSKVRVASHGYTF

d_call: TRBD1
v_call: TRBV18
j_call: TRBJ1-5
clone_size: once
cdr3_aa: CASSPRDRDSNQPQHF

d_call: TRBD1
v_call: TRBV18
j_call: TRBJ1-1
clone_size: -
cdr3_aa: CASSPGQVLNTEAFF

d_call: TRBD1
v_call: TRBV25-1
j_call: TRBJ2-5
clone_size: -
cdr3_aa: CASSDTRDSGQETQYF

d_call: TRBD1
v_call: TRBV2
j_call: TRBJ2-2
clone_size: -
cdr3_aa: CASSYRQGNGELFF

d_call: -
v_call: TRBV2
j_call: TRBJ1-2
clone_size: once
cdr3_aa: CASSVDIYGYTF

d_call: -
v_call: TRBV2
j_call: TRBJ1-1
clone_size: -
cdr3_aa: CASRKQVMNTEAFF

d_call: -
v_call: TRBV28
j_call: TRBJ2-7
clone_size: -
cdr3_aa: CASSRLPGNEQYF

d_call: -
v_call: TRBV19
j_call: TRBJ1-1
clone_size: -
cdr3_aa: CATRQKNTEAFF

d_call: -
v_call: TRBV7-2
j_call: TRBJ2-2
clone_size: -
cdr3_aa: CASRGSGNTGELFF

d_call: -
v_call: TRBV19
j_call: TRBJ2-6
clone_size: -
cdr3_aa: CASSTPHRSGANVLTF

d_call: TRBD2
v_call: TRBV27
j_call: TRBJ2-5
clone_size: -
cdr3_aa: CATPKRGFSGIGVETQYF

d_call: TRBD1
v_call: TRBV7-2
j_call: TRBJ1-6
clone_size: -
cdr3_aa: CASRLTGGESPLHF

d_call: -
v_call: TRBV19
j_call: TRBJ2-7
clone_size: -
cdr3_aa: CASSIAQGIGEQYF

d_call: -
v_call: TRBV29-1
j_call: TRBJ1-1
clone_size: -
cdr3_aa: CSVGERGWDTEAFF

d_call: -
v_call: TRBV5-1
j_call: TRBJ2-3
clone_size: -
cdr3_aa: CASSPLPTANTDTQYF

d_call: TRBD2
v_call: TRBV6-5
j_call: TRBJ2-5
clone_size: -
cdr3_aa: CASSYSTGSGGWTQYF

d_call: -
v_call: TRBV5-1
j_call: TRBJ2-2
clone_size: -
cdr3_aa: CASTSRGSTGELFF

d_call: TRBD1
v_call: TRBV5-4
j_call: TRBJ1-1
clone_size: -
cdr3_aa: CASSKDRGRMNTEAFF

d_call: -
v_call: TRBV10-3
j_call: TRBJ1-5
clone_size: -
cdr3_aa: CATAAETQPQHF

d_call: TRBD2
v_call: TRBV29-1
j_call: TRBJ2-3
clone_size: -
cdr3_aa: CSAQTLADSTDTQYF

d_call: TRBD1
v_call: TRBV29-1
j_call: TRBJ1-2
clone_size: -
cdr3_aa: CSVETRLGGPYGYTF

d_call: TRBD2
v_call: TRBV9
j_call: TRBJ2-3
clone_size: -
cdr3_aa: CASSGGEDTQYF

d_call: -
v_call: TRBV28
j_call: TRBJ2-7
clone_size: -
cdr3_aa: CASSSTAPYEQYF

d_call: -
v_call: TRBV10-1
j_call: TRBJ2-7
clone_size: once
cdr3_aa: CASSDDRTSYEQYF

d_call: -
v_call: TRBV5-4
j_call: TRBJ2-1
clone_size: -
cdr3_aa: CASSRAIATGEQFF

d_call: -
v_call: TRBV10-2
j_call: TRBJ2-2
clone_size: -
cdr3_aa: CASFRLDTGELFF

d_call: TRBD2
v_call: TRBV4-1
j_call: TRBJ2-1
clone_size: -
cdr3_aa: CASSRGTSGSRSDEQFF

d_call: -
v_call: TRBV28
j_call: TRBJ1-4
clone_size: -
cdr3_aa: CAVPDSSATNEKLFF

d_call: TRBD2
v_call: TRBV30
j_call: TRBJ2-7
clone_size: once
cdr3_aa: CAFRAGVNEQYF

d_call: TRBD2
v_call: TRBV5-1
j_call: TRBJ2-2
clone_size: -
cdr3_aa: CASSLGLAGNTGELFF